Shown below are 2 T cell receptor beta chains from a single sample sequenced in a study of cytotoxic CD8 clonotypes in ibrutinib-treated CLL (TCRdb year 2021). The library was generated by the immunoSEQ multiplex PCR assay. This immuneACCESS table, as held by TCRdb, lists in-frame sequences with V and J called but not all clones. Of the missing ones, under half trace to an unresolved V gene in checked studies; the others have no known cause. This sample comprises roughly 250,000 clones, roughly 74% of them detected only once. Of the sample, approximately 15% is held by the ten largest clones. The intended sense of this specimen's time point label: roughly 2 years on ibrutinib. The material sequenced was PBMCs, taken after 24 months of ibrutinib treatment. The receptors come from a human donor with chronic lymphocytic leukemia.

V is TRBV7-9 and J is TRBJ2-3; TRBD2 aligns across 10 bases. Germline V gene lookup returns CDR1 SEHNR and CDR2 FQNEAQ (reference sequence). V shed 6 bases and J 7 bases; nucleotides not matched to a gene: 13. The CDR3 length is 16 residues. The CDR3 DNA follows: TGTGCCAGCAGGGGGAGCCTAGCGGGAGTTTATAATACGCAGTATTTT. This sequence encodes CASRGSLAGVYNTQYF.

The rearrangement joins TRBV27 to TRBJ2-7; 9 nucleotides agree with TRBD1. Germline V gene data show CDR1 as MNHEY and CDR2 as SMNVEV (reference sequence). V was pared by 4 bases and J by 2 bases, with 9 bases of the junction left unmatched. This CDR3 is built from 16 residues. CDR3 protein: CASSSRWGQGTYEQYF. CDR3 coding DNA: TGTGCCAGCAGTTCCAGATGGGGACAGGGAACCTACGAGCAGTACTTC.